This T cell receptor beta chain was retrieved from a study of blood T cell repertoires in COVID-19. The overall study: Sources were T cells, B-cell-depleted T cells, or PBMCs; the material itself was cDNA or gDNA.

One Seattle source followed patients from active infection through their disease course. CDR1 and CDR2 from the germline V gene are SNHLY and FYNNEI. This CDR3 is 14 amino acids long. The junction had 4 bases not matched to a gene; V was cut back by 3 bases and J by 3 bases. In the original analysis: The authors estimated nucleated cell counts from reference gene primer amplification. Data came from immunoSEQ multiplex PCR; TCRdb stores just in-frame clones and leaves some out. Clone size and the V and J calls come from that table; the DNA yielded D and trimming. The sample has 210,000 or so clones, about 80% seen once; the top ten hold approximately 8%.

The chain employs TRBV2 and TRBJ1-1; 7 bases fit TRBD1. The receptor was derived from a woman of 80 years or more with COVID-19, enrolled during active disease. Sample: peripheral blood. Written as DNA, the CDR3 is TGTGCCAGCAGTGAGAGGGGGCGAGACACTGAAGCTTTCTTT. The encoded protein is CASSERGRDTEAFF. Full variable domain (outside the CDR3, taken from reference TRBV2 and TRBJ1-1): EPEVTQTPSHQVTQMGQEVILRCVPISNHLYFYWYRQILGQKVEFLVSFYNNEISEKSEIFDDQFSVERPDGSNFTLKIRSTKLEDSAMYFCASSERGRDTEAFFGQGTRLTVV.